One and the same sample provided the 27 T cell receptor beta chains below, sequenced in a study of CD8+ T cells in alopecia areata. cDNA reverse transcribed from extracted RNA served as the sequencing template. Here immunoSEQ multiplex PCR was the method, and the copy in TCRdb shows in-frame clones only, minus some. The sample contains almost 250,000 clones, 65% to 70% of which appear only once. Sequenced here: CD4+ T cells sorted from blood, sampled at week 0. These receptors were obtained from a human donor with alopecia areata.

This rearrangement joins TRBV29-1 to TRBJ2-2, with D unresolved. Looked up from germline, CDR1 is SQVTM and CDR2 is ANQGSEA. V was shortened by 4 bases and J by 0 bases, with 9 bases between the two germline ends. This CDR3 has 14 amino acids. The CDR3 region has the DNA TGCAGCGTTGGAAGCATGGCGAACACCGGGGAGCTGTTTTTT. This codes for CSVGSMANTGELFF.

The table lists this clone with a few counts. The V and J genes are TRBV9 and TRBJ1-5; D is possibly TRBD1 (5 bases). CDR1 is SGDLS and CDR2 is YYNGEE in the germline V gene. The CDR3 is 13 amino acids. Trimming removed 0 bases at V and 6 bases at J, with 7 bases between. The CDR3 is CASSVEGRQPQHF. The CDR3 DNA is TGTGCCAGCAGCGTAGAGGGACGTCAGCCCCAGCATTTT.

About this clone: Mismatch with germline at one junction end may stem from a read error. This rearrangement joins TRBV7-7 to TRBJ2-5; TRBD1 agrees at 8 bases. The germline CDR1 and CDR2 sequences are SSHAT and FNYEAQ (reference sequence). The CDR3 has 16 residues. CDR3 nucleotide sequence: TGTGCTAGCAGCTTAGGAGGACAGGGAATGACGGAGACCCAGTACTTC. This gives the protein CASSLGGQGMTETQYF.

The V gene is TRBV4-1, the J gene TRBJ2-3; D may correspond to TRBD1 or TRBD2 (5 bases each). V was clipped by 0 bases and J by 6 bases, with 7 bases between them. The CDR3 has 13 amino acids. CDR1 is MGHRA and CDR2 is YSYEKL in the germline V gene. The CDR3 nucleotides are TGCGCCAGCAGCCAAGATGAGGGGGATACGCAGTATTTT. Amino acid sequence: CASSQDEGDTQYF.

On this clone: One end of the junction fails to match germline, which may point to a read error. The chain carries TRBV30 and TRBJ1-6; no clear D gene. Germline assignment: CDR1 GTSNPN and CDR2 SVGIG (reference sequence). This CDR3 region has 12 residues. In DNA form, the CDR3 reads TGTGTCTGGAGTGCACAGAGATCAACCCTCCACTTT. Protein product: CVWSAQRSTLHF.

This chain links TRBV9 with TRBJ1-5; no clear D gene. Germline loops: CDR1 SGDLS, CDR2 YYNGEE. CDR3 size: 16 residues. Trimming cost V 3 bases and J 2 bases, with 15 bases left between them. Here the CDR3 reads CASSAGPNPGNQPQHF. The CDR3 DNA sequence: TGTGCCAGCAGCGCCGGGCCAAACCCCGGCAATCAGCCCCAGCATTTT.

This clone was found once. The chain employs TRBV5-6 and TRBJ2-3; D is unclear. The CDR3 has 15 residues. Trimming took 2 bases from V and 2 from J, leaving 12 bases between them. Germline CDR1 SGHDT, CDR2 YYEEEE. CDR3: CASSFRGVITDTQYF. DNA of the CDR3: TGTGCCAGCAGCTTTAGAGGAGTCATCACAGATACGCAGTATTTT.

This clone came up a few times. The chain uses TRBV6-5 and TRBJ1-1, with TRBD1 as a possible D gene (5 bases). The germline V gene encodes CDR1 MNHEY and CDR2 SVGAGI. CDR3 length: 13 amino acids. With 0 bases removed from V and 5 bases from J, the gap between germline ends came to 7 bases. CDR3 DNA: TGTGCCAGCAGTTACTCGAAGGGGACTGAAGCTTTCTTT. Translating it yields CASSYSKGTEAFF.

The chain joins TRBV6-6 to TRBJ2-1, with D perhaps matching TRBD2 (5 bases). The V end was cut by 7 bases, the J end by 3 bases, with 13 bases between. This CDR3 contains 14 residues. Germline V lookup: CDR1 MNHNY, CDR2 SVGAGI (reference sequence). CDR3 protein: CASTQRKGYNEQFF. The CDR3 nucleotides read TGTGCCAGCACCCAGCGGAAAGGCTACAATGAGCAGTTCTTC.

The V call is TRBV7-3, the J call TRBJ2-5; 7 bases match TRBD2. V was pared by 5 bases and J by 5 bases, with 5 bases of the junction left unmatched. The CDR3 has 13 amino acids. Germline CDR1 reads SGHTA; CDR2 reads FQGTGA. The CDR3 coding sequence is TGTGCCAGCAGCCCCCGGGGAGGGGAGACCCAGTACTTC. It specifies CASSPRGGETQYF.

The chain links TRBV4-1 to TRBJ2-7; 9 positions match TRBD1. This CDR3 region has 16 residues. Germline CDR1 MGHRA, CDR2 YSYEKL. Trimming at V came to 1 base and at J to 3 bases, leaving 7 bases not matched to a gene. CDR3 amino acids: CASSQGPGQGNYEQYF. The CDR3 DNA follows: TGCGCCAGCAGCCAAGGGCCGGGACAGGGTAACTACGAGCAGTACTTC.

This clone was seen just once. The DNA for the CDR3 is TGTGCCAGCAGCTCATACACTGAAGCTTTCTTT. It translates to CASSSYTEAFF. The rearrangement links TRBV7-2 to TRBJ1-1; D not resolved. The CDR3 is 11 amino acids. CDR1 is SGHTA, CDR2 FQGNSA, per germline. V lost 4 bases, J lost 3 bases, and 3 bases lay in between.

A word on this clone: At the DNA level, this CDR3 is encoded by other sequences in the same sample as well. The chain recombines TRBV14 with TRBJ1-2; maybe TRBD1 (6 bases). CDR1 and CDR2 (germline): SGHDN, FVKESK. The CDR3 covers 14 residues. V was pared by 1 base and J by 2 bases, with 8 bases between. For the CDR3, the DNA is TGTGCCAGCAGCCAAGTGACAGGAAACTATGGCTACACCTTC. Its translation: CASSQVTGNYGYTF.

The chain recombines TRBV5-4 with TRBJ2-1; TRBD1 matches 7 bases. This CDR3 comprises 15 residues. The germline V gene encodes CDR1 SGHNT and CDR2 YYREEE (reference sequence). V gave up 4 bases and J gave up 5 bases; unmatched junction bases: 9. CDR3 DNA sequence: TGTGCCAGCAGCCCGCCAACAGGGGAAAACAATGAGCAGTTCTTC. It yields the protein CASSPPTGENNEQFF.

This CDR3 is CARGGGGSPLHF. Here the CDR3 DNA reads TGTGCCCGAGGTGGGGGCGGATCACCCCTCCACTTT. V gene TRBV30 combines with J gene TRBJ1-6, with D possibly TRBD1 on 6 matching bases. The V gene lost 8 bases and the J gene lost 10 bases, with 15 bases spanning the gap. Germline V gene lookup returns CDR1 GTSNPN and CDR2 SVGIG (reference sequence). This CDR3 is built from 12 residues.

This clone was recorded at least ten times. The chain combines TRBV5-6 with TRBJ2-1, with 9 nucleotides matching TRBD2. The V gene's germline CDR1 is SGHDT and CDR2 YYEEEE. The CDR3 length is 17 residues. With 1 base clipped from V and 4 bases from J, the junction kept 9 bases outside the gene matches. CDR3 region: CASSLYLSSGAYNEQFF. DNA of the CDR3: TGTGCCAGCAGCTTGTATTTGTCTAGCGGGGCGTACAATGAGCAGTTCTTC.

This clone has a handful of counts. J is TRBJ1-2 and V is TRBV10-3; D is unclear. The CDR3 totals 12 residues. Germline loops: CDR1 ENHRY, CDR2 SYGVKD. Trimming left V 7 bases short and J 0 bases short, with 6 bases between. The CDR3 nucleotides are TGTGCCATCAACCAGGCTAACTATGGCTACACCTTC. This codes for CAINQANYGYTF.

The chain is built from TRBV4-2 and TRBJ2-5, with 10 nucleotides matching TRBD1. Germline-derived CDR1 and CDR2 are LGHNA and YNFKEQ. CDR3 length: 15 amino acids. V lost 4 bases and J lost 2; bases outside the gene matches: 4. CDR3 in amino acids: CASSRGQGGQETQYF. In nucleotides, the CDR3 is TGTGCCAGCAGCCGAGGACAGGGGGGTCAAGAGACCCAGTACTTC.

J is TRBJ1-6 and V is TRBV10-2; 9 positions agree with TRBD1. Germline V gene data show CDR1 as WSHSY and CDR2 as SAAADI. The CDR3 is made up of 14 amino acids. After removal of 2 bases from V and 8 bases from J, the junction contained 1 base not matched to a gene. CDR3 sequence reads: CASSETGGDSPLHF. The CDR3, as DNA: TGCGCCAGCAGTGAGACAGGGGGCGATTCACCCCTCCACTTT.

The V gene is TRBV7-9, the J gene TRBJ1-2; 7 bases agree with TRBD1. The CDR3 sequence is 13 residues long. V shed 5 bases and J 8 bases; nucleotides not matched to a gene: 8. Germline CDR1 is SEHNR and CDR2 is FQNEAQ (reference sequence). The CDR3 region has the DNA TGTGCCAGCAGCCCGACAGGGACGTACGGCTACACCTTC. It yields the protein CASSPTGTYGYTF. The whole variable domain, filled in from reference TRBV7-9 and TRBJ1-2, reads DTGVSQNPRHKITKRGQNVTFRCDPISEHNRLYWYRQTLGQGPEFLTYFQNEAQLEKSRLLSDRFSAERPKGSFSTLEIQRTEQGDSAMYLCASSPTGTYGYTFGSGTRLTVV.

This clone was seen more than once but under ten times. The CDR3 reads CSTIQGPQETQYF. The CDR3 DNA reads as TGCAGCACGATTCAGGGCCCTCAAGAGACCCAGTACTTC. The J gene is TRBJ2-5, the V gene TRBV29-1, with a tentative D call TRBD1 (5 bases). The CDR3 spans 13 residues. The germline gives CDR1 SQVTM, CDR2 ANQGSEA. V gave up 8 bases and J gave up 2 bases, with 15 bases separating them.

The chain couples TRBV9 to TRBJ2-2; 7 nucleotides align to TRBD2. CDR1 is SGDLS, CDR2 YYNGEE, per germline. J gave up 4 bases and V 1 base, and 4 bases lay outside the gene matches. The CDR3 is 15 residues long. CDR3 sequence (DNA): TGTGCCAGCAGCGTACAACTAGCGAGCACCGGGGAGCTGTTTTTT. Encoded protein: CASSVQLASTGELFF.

This chain joins TRBV7-2 and TRBJ2-1; D remains ambiguous. This CDR3 is built from 12 residues. With 1 base removed from V and 7 bases from J, the gap between germline ends came to 5 bases. Germline V CDR1 and CDR2: SGHTA, FQGNSA. The CDR3 spells CASSLERNEQFF. CDR3 sequence (DNA): TGTGCCAGCAGCTTAGAAAGGAATGAGCAGTTCTTC.

In this sample, this clone turned up a few times. This chain links TRBV6-5 with TRBJ1-2; D is possibly TRBD1 (5 bases). The CDR3 extends over 12 amino acids. Per the germline V gene, CDR1 is MNHEY and CDR2 is SVGAGI. Trimming took off 6 bases at V and 6 bases at J, with 11 bases between the two ends. The CDR3 DNA reads as TGTGCCAGCAGCGCGGGACCCCATGGCTACACCTTC. Protein: CASSAGPHGYTF.

This chain connects TRBV9 to TRBJ2-4; D may match TRBD1 or TRBD2 (5 bases each). CDR3 length: 14 residues. Deletions cut 3 bases from V and 6 bases from J, with 13 bases between. Germline values: CDR1 SGDLS, CDR2 YYNGEE. CDR3 coding DNA: TGTGCCAGCAGCGCCTCCGGGACGGTAAACATTCAGTACTTC. Encoded protein: CASSASGTVNIQYF.

This CDR3 reads CASKDRDAAYEQYF. CDR3 nucleotide sequence: TGTGCCAGCAAAGACCGGGACGCTGCCTACGAGCAGTACTTC. The rearrangement joins TRBV25-1 to TRBJ2-7, with D perhaps given as TRBD1 or TRBD2 (5 bases each). CDR1 is MGHDK, CDR2 SYGVNS, per germline. The V and J ends lost 7 bases and 2 bases respectively, with 15 bases between them. The length of the CDR3 is 14 residues.

This clone appeared a few times. The rearrangement uses TRBV5-1 and TRBJ2-5; no definite D call. The CDR3 length is 14 residues. Looked up from germline, CDR1 is SGHRS and CDR2 is YFSETQ. Trimming took off 1 base at V and 1 base at J, with 8 bases between the two ends. CDR3 nucleotides: TGCGCCAGCAGCTTGCCGGGTTCCCAAGAGACCCAGTACTTC. This encodes CASSLPGSQETQYF.